This TCR beta chain originates from a study of beta chain features in type 1 diabetes. Study in general: Some 110 million sorted cells were examined across all samples. Overall study findings and caveats: Relative to healthy donors, patients appeared to have naive, central memory and Treg TCRB repertoires that were more similar. Moderate yet significant TCRB CDR3 shortening was seen in Type 1 diabetes patients in all four CD4+ subsets.

In the case of this clone: The antigen is not known.

Via CD45RO/CCR7/CD25/CD127/CD95/CD27, cells of the CD4+ naive, central memory, regulatory and stem cell-like memory subsets were sorted. The CDR3 spans 12 residues. Per the germline V gene, CDR1 is SNHLY and CDR2 is FYNNEI. V lost 7 bases and J 5 bases, leaving 9 bases between the germline ends. Expressed TCRB transcripts were sequenced because the isolated RNA had all been reverse transcribed beforehand. The data were produced by immunoSEQ multiplex PCR, yet TCRdb's version contains in-frame clones alone and is incomplete. The sample includes about 930,000 clones, under 20% seen only once; the top ten take around 0.02%.

The chain uses TRBV2 and TRBJ1-5; weak D call: TRBD1 (6 bases). This TCR came from a young woman in good health. Material for sequencing was naive CD4+ T cells from blood. CDR3: CASTPGDQPQHF. DNA for the CDR3: TGTGCCAGCACCCCAGGGGATCAGCCCCAGCATTTT.